This TCR beta chain was captured by sequencing in a study of T cell responses to AZD1222 COVID-19 vaccine. Study-wide results and limits: Nearly half of spike-specific TCRs reportedly target variant regions that are unmutated in the B.1.351 and B.1.1.7 variants. When two AZD1222 doses had been given, Spike-specific TCR breadth and depth rose.

Points on this clone: The antigen is undetermined.

The method was immunoSEQ multiplex PCR; TCRdb's version includes in-frame clones alone and lacks a portion of them. The repertoire holds around 96,000 clones, with 70% to 90% as singletons. This sequence was found in an adult in good health. The material was peripheral blood, obtained on day 0 of AZD1222 vaccination.

The CDR3, as DNA: TGTGCCAGCAGCCTCCGGACGGATTGGGGCGGGGAGCTGTTTTTT. Amino acids: CASSLRTDWGGELFF. V is TRBV9 and J is TRBJ2-2; D call uncertain. V lost 4 bases, J lost 7 bases, and 17 bases lay in between. CDR1 and CDR2 from the germline V gene are SGDLS and YYNGEE. This CDR3 spans 15 amino acids.